Below, 22 T cell receptor beta chains from the same sample are listed, as sequenced in a study of T cells in Graves' hyperthyroidism and ophthalmopathy. TCR beta CDR3 sequences were amplified from RNA transcripts. The HTBI set primed first-round TCR CDR3 RT-PCR. TCRdb ran MiXCR on the multiplex PCR reads and lists one entry per CDR3 protein. Among 400,000 or so distinct CDR3 sequences listed, 11% to 15% were seen once. The sequencing input was blood. Source of these receptors: a man in his fifties with Graves' ophthalmopathy.

This clonotype was counted ten times or more. V gene TRBV5-1 combines with J gene TRBJ2-7; D possibly corresponds to TRBD2 (5 bases). The CDR3 spans 13 residues. V lost 4 bases and J 5 bases, leaving 13 bases between the germline ends. Germline CDR1 is SGHRS and CDR2 is YFSETQ. CDR3 in DNA: TGCGCCAGCAGCGATACTAGAGTCCACGAGCAGTACTTC. Encoded protein: CASSDTRVHEQYF.

Remarks on this clonotype: A much larger clone differs from this one at a single base, so this may be a read error. The V gene is TRBV30, the J gene TRBJ2-3; 8 nucleotides line up with TRBD2. Germline V gene data show CDR1 as GTSNPN and CDR2 as SVGIG (reference sequence). V lost 3 bases to trimming and J lost 2 bases; unmatched junction nucleotides: 4. The CDR3 runs 14 residues. In DNA form, the CDR3 reads TGTGCCTGGAGGAGCGGGAGCCACACAGATACGCAGTATTTT. Amino acids: CAWRSGSHTDTQYF.

This clonotype was observed a handful of times. The chain has TRBV5-1 and TRBJ2-1; 7 bases fit TRBD2. CDR1 and CDR2 from the germline V gene are SGHRS and YFSETQ. The V and J ends lost 6 bases and 2 bases, in that order; junction bases with no gene match: 8. CDR3 length: 15 amino acids. The CDR3 loop is CASKPPSGAYNEQFF. The CDR3 region has the DNA TGCGCCAGCAAACCGCCCAGCGGGGCCTACAATGAGCAGTTCTTC. Together with reference TRBV5-1 and TRBJ2-1, the CDR3 gives the full variable domain: KAGVTQTPRYLIKTRGQQVTLSCSPISGHRSVSWYQQTPGQGLQFLFEYFSETQRNKGNFPGRFSGRQFSNSRSEMNVSTLELGDSALYLCASKPPSGAYNEQFFGPGTRLTVL.

There are many counts of this clonotype. The chain employs TRBV7-9 and TRBJ2-7, with TRBD1 matching 8 bases. V lost 4 bases, J lost 2 bases, and 7 bases stayed unmatched. Per germline, CDR1 SEHNR and CDR2 FQNEAQ (reference sequence). This CDR3 has 15 residues. The CDR3 protein is CASSSQGGPTYEQYF. DNA for the CDR3: TGTGCCAGCAGCTCACAGGGGGGACCTACCTACGAGCAGTACTTC.

This clonotype was seen repeatedly, ten times or more. This rearrangement joins TRBV11-2 to TRBJ2-3; 7 positions agree with TRBD2. The CDR3 spans 16 residues. The V gene's germline CDR1 is SGHAT and CDR2 FQNNGV. After removal of 0 bases from V and 2 bases from J, the junction contained 5 bases not matched to a gene. The DNA of the CDR3 is TGTGCCAGCAGCTTAGAGCCACTAGCGACCACAGATACGCAGTATTTT. Its protein is CASSLEPLATTDTQYF.

The gene calls are TRBV15 and TRBJ2-7, with TRBD2 matching 7 bases. Looked up from germline, CDR1 is LNHNV and CDR2 is YYDKDF (reference sequence). This CDR3 contains 13 residues. V dropped 0 bases and J dropped 5; count of bases not matched to a gene: 1. CDR3 sequence (DNA): TGTGCCACCAGCAGAGATCGGGAGGACGAGCAGTACTTC. Translation: CATSRDREDEQYF.

This clonotype appeared a few times. The J gene is TRBJ2-5, the V gene TRBV6-1; TRBD2 agrees at 13 bases. This CDR3 has 17 amino acids. Germline CDR1 MNHNS, CDR2 SASEGT. J gave up 5 bases and V 1 base, and 7 bases lay outside the gene matches. CDR3 sequence (DNA): TGTGCCAGCAGTGAAGACTCGGGACTAGCGGGGAGGGAGACCCAGTACTTC. It codes for CASSEDSGLAGRETQYF.

This clonotype was recorded at least ten times. The chain employs TRBV12-3 or TRBV12-4 and TRBJ2-5, with 7 bases identical to TRBD2. V lost 3 bases, J lost 5 bases, and 9 bases stayed unmatched. This CDR3 is built from 15 residues. Here the CDR3 reads CASSLSWGGVETQYF. DNA for the CDR3: TGTGCCAGCAGTTTGAGTTGGGGAGGGGTGGAGACCCAGTACTTC.

This clonotype turned up a few times. This chain uses TRBV5-1 with TRBJ1-2; D gene ambiguous. Germline V lookup: CDR1 SGHRS, CDR2 YFSETQ. The CDR3 loop spans 14 amino acids. The germline V and J ends were trimmed by 0 bases and 0 bases, with 6 bases remaining between them. The DNA of the CDR3 is TGCGCCAGCAGCTTGGGGGTTCCTAACTATGGCTACACCTTC. This encodes CASSLGVPNYGYTF. Variable domain in full (rest from reference TRBV5-1 and TRBJ1-2): KAGVTQTPRYLIKTRGQQVTLSCSPISGHRSVSWYQQTPGQGLQFLFEYFSETQRNKGNFPGRFSGRQFSNSRSEMNVSTLELGDSALYLCASSLGVPNYGYTFGSGTRLTVV.

This clonotype was counted ten times or more. The rearrangement uses TRBV19 and TRBJ2-7, with TRBD2 as a possible D gene (6 bases). The CDR3 runs 13 residues. The germline V gene has CDR1 LNHDA and CDR2 SQIVND (reference sequence). Trimming cost V 6 bases and J 6 bases, with 15 bases left between them. The CDR3 DNA reads as TGTGCCAGTAGGTTGGGGGGTTCTGCCGAGCAGTACTTC. This sequence encodes CASRLGGSAEQYF. Combining the CDR3 with reference TRBV19 and TRBJ2-7 gives the whole variable domain DGGITQSPKYLFRKEGQNVTLSCEQNLNHDAMYWYRQDPGQGLRLIYYSQIVNDFQKGDIAEGYSVSREKKESFPLTVTSAQKNPTAFYLCASRLGGSAEQYFGPGTRLTVT.

This clonotype came up many times. CDR3: CASSEWASGDPNQETQYF. CDR3 sequence (DNA): TGTGCCAGCAGTGAATGGGCTAGCGGCGACCCAAACCAAGAGACCCAGTACTTC. V usage is TRBV6-1 and J usage is TRBJ2-5; 7 bases match TRBD2. Germline loops: CDR1 MNHNS, CDR2 SASEGT. V trimming: 2 bases; J trimming: 0 bases; junction bases outside the gene matches: 12. CDR3 length: 18 amino acids.

This clonotype was seen at least ten times. The chain recombines TRBV3-1 with TRBJ2-7; D gene ambiguous. Trimming removed 2 bases at V and 3 bases at J, with 2 bases between. Germline CDR1 LGHDT, CDR2 YNNKEL (reference sequence). This CDR3 spans 11 amino acids. The CDR3 sequence: CASSQHYEQYF. The CDR3 DNA is TGTGCCAGCAGCCAACACTACGAGCAGTACTTC.

This clonotype was seen ten or more times. This chain links TRBV20-1 with TRBJ2-1; 12 bases map to TRBD2. The CDR3 has 16 amino acids. V shed 0 bases and J 10 bases; nucleotides not matched to a gene: 10. Per germline, CDR1 DFQATT and CDR2 SNEGSKA (reference sequence). CDR3 residues: CSARDGPSGRAREQFF. The CDR3 DNA follows: TGCAGTGCTAGAGATGGCCCTAGCGGGAGGGCCAGGGAGCAGTTCTTC.

The chain recombines TRBV24-1 with TRBJ2-1; 7 bases map to TRBD2. The V gene end was trimmed by 1 base and the J gene end by 2 bases; junction bases not matched to a gene: 4. Looked up from germline, CDR1 is KGHDR and CDR2 is SFDVKD. CDR3 size: 16 residues. The CDR3 loop is CATSDLVAGAYNEQFF. The CDR3 coding sequence is TGTGCCACCAGTGATTTAGTGGCGGGGGCCTACAATGAGCAGTTCTTC.

This clonotype was seen at least ten times. CDR3 residues: CATSRGPEQYF. As DNA, the CDR3 is TGTGCCACCAGCAGAGGCCCCGAGCAGTACTTC. The V call is TRBV15, the J call TRBJ2-7; no definite D call. Germline V gene data show CDR1 as LNHNV and CDR2 as YYDKDF (reference sequence). The CDR3 is 11 amino acids. The germline V and J ends were trimmed by 1 base and 6 bases, with 4 bases remaining between them.

The rearrangement links TRBV19 to TRBJ2-6; D is unresolved. V was shortened by 6 bases and J by 3 bases, with 3 bases between the two germline ends. The CDR3 sequence is 12 residues long. Germline CDR1 reads LNHDA; CDR2 reads SQIVND (reference sequence). CDR3 amino acids: CASRFGANVLTF. In nucleotides, the CDR3 is TGTGCCAGTAGGTTTGGGGCCAACGTCCTGACTTTC.

This clonotype has more than one count but fewer than ten. The V gene is TRBV4-2, the J gene TRBJ2-5; 7 bases map to TRBD1. Trimming removed 3 bases from V and 0 bases from J; junction bases left unmatched: 4. The CDR3 length is 15 residues. The V gene's germline CDR1 is LGHNA and CDR2 YNFKEQ. The DNA for the CDR3 is TGTGCCAGCAGCCAGGGGACAGCAGACCAAGAGACCCAGTACTTC. It codes for CASSQGTADQETQYF.

This clonotype was recorded many times. The chain has TRBV28 and TRBJ2-1; D possibly corresponds to TRBD2 (5 bases). The germline V and J ends were trimmed by 2 bases and 3 bases, with 8 bases remaining between them. CDR1 MDHEN and CDR2 SYDVKM come from the germline V gene. The CDR3 has 14 residues. This CDR3 is CASSLKLVYNEQFF. The CDR3 DNA follows: TGTGCCAGCAGTTTAAAACTAGTCTACAATGAGCAGTTCTTC.

This clonotype was seen many times. Here the CDR3 reads CASSPRPSLTDTQYF. The CDR3 nucleotides are TGTGCCAGCTCACCACGGCCTTCGCTCACAGATACGCAGTATTTT. The chain uses TRBV18 and TRBJ2-3; D unresolved. The CDR3 is 15 residues long. The V gene's germline CDR1 is KGHSH and CDR2 LQKENI. The V end lost 1 base, the J end lost 2 bases, and 10 bases lay between the germline ends.

This clonotype was seen more than once but under ten times. This chain connects TRBV19 to TRBJ2-5, with D unresolved. With 0 bases removed from V and 2 bases from J, the gap between germline ends came to 13 bases. The CDR3 runs 16 residues. Germline V gene data show CDR1 as LNHDA and CDR2 as SQIVND (reference sequence). The CDR3 reads CASSIDLSIRQETQYF. The CDR3 DNA reads TGTGCCAGTAGTATAGATCTCTCTATTCGGCAAGAGACCCAGTACTTC.

This clonotype was found a few times. The CDR3 DNA reads TGCAGTGCTACAGGGAGTAGCAATCAGCCCCAGCATTTT. This encodes CSATGSSNQPQHF. The chain joins TRBV20-1 to TRBJ1-5; D possibly corresponds to TRBD1 (5 bases). V dropped 4 bases and J dropped 0 bases, with 7 bases sitting between them. The germline V gene encodes CDR1 DFQATT and CDR2 SNEGSKA (reference sequence). The length of the CDR3 is 13 residues.

About this clonotype itself: A single base separates this from a much larger clone, so it may be a read error. This chain connects TRBV4-1 to TRBJ2-1; D possibly corresponds to TRBD1 (6 bases). CDR3 length: 16 amino acids. Looked up from germline, CDR1 is MGHRA and CDR2 is YSYEKL. The CDR3 region is CACSRSRTASDNEQFF. The CDR3, as DNA: TGCGCCTGCAGCCGTTCCCGGACAGCGAGTGACAATGAGCAGTTCTTC.